This TCR beta chain was captured by sequencing in a study of CD8 T cells in Susac syndrome. Unmatched junction bases numbered 11, after V lost 11 bases and J lost 4 bases. Germline V CDR1 and CDR2: SEHNR, FQNEAQ (reference sequence). This CDR3 has 15 residues. As for this clonotype: Its antigen is still unknown.

Overall study findings and caveats: TCR sequencing and HLA analysis covered a relatively small number of individuals.

Random hexamers were used to reverse transcribe an amount of about 0.5 to 1 ug RNA. Across 54 Vbeta and 13 Jbeta, TCR beta CDR3 was amplified with immunoSEQ multiplex PCR. TCRdb re-called the immunoSEQ multiplex PCR reads through MiXCR, storing one row per CDR3 protein. This sample yields fewer than 350,000 distinct CDR3 sequences, of which 85% are seen a single time; around 0.2% belongs to the top ten. The chain recombines TRBV7-9 with TRBJ2-1; 10 positions agree with TRBD2. This TCR was sampled from a human donor with multiple sclerosis. What was sequenced was CD8+ T cells from PBMCs. The CDR3 DNA is TGTGCCGGAATAAGCGGGAGGGCCATTTACAATGAGCAGTTCTTC. It specifies CAGISGRAIYNEQFF.